The clone carrying this T cell receptor (beta chain) has just one count. Antigen specificity is unknown. Clones were read by immunoSEQ multiplex PCR, and TCRdb kept only the in-frame ones, dropping some. Of a few hundred thousand clones listed, approximately 87% are singletons. The CDR3 sequence is 14 residues long. Germline lookup yields CDR1 SGHRS and CDR2 YFSETQ. Trimming removed 4 bases from V and 4 bases from J; junction bases left unmatched: 4. The sample's treatment: over 15 received Ad26.COV2.S at low or high dose, single or two shots; about 5 received placebo; per-sample allocation not given. Sample collection was performed on day 63 after the first vaccine or placebo injection. Expressing Wuhan-strain SARS-CoV-2 spike, an Ad26 vector served as the vaccine. The data were taken from a study of Ad26.COV2.S vaccination and SARS-CoV-2 variants. Findings and limits, study-wide: Placebo recipients trailed vaccine recipients in spike-specific TCR breadth. Estimates derived from TCR breadth and depth analyses may have underestimated total T cell responses.

This receptor was obtained from a person between 18 and 65 years old who received the Ad26.COV2.S COVID-19 vaccine or a placebo. The chain uses TRBV5-1 and TRBJ1-3, with 8 bases aligning to TRBD1. The sequencing here drew on peripheral blood, taken in a trial of Ad26.COV2.S vaccine versus placebo. This chain's CDR3 is CASSTGQEGNTIYF. In nucleotides, the CDR3 is TGCGCCAGCAGCACGGGACAGGAGGGAAACACCATATATTTT.